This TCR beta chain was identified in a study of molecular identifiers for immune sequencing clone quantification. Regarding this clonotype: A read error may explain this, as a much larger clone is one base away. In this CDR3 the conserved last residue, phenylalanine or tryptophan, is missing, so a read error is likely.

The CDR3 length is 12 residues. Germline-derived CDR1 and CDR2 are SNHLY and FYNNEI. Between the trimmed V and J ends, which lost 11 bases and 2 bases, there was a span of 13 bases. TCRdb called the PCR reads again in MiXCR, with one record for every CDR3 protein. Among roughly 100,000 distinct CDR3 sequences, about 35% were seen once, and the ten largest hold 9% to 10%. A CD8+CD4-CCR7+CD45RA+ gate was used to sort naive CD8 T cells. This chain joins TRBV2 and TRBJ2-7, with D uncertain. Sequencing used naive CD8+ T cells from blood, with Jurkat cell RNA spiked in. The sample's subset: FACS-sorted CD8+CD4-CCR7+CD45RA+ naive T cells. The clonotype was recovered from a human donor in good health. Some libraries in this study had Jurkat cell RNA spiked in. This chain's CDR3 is CARRRRAYEQYY. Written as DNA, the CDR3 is TGTGCCCGCCGGCGCCGAGCCTACGAGCAGTACTAC.